This TCR beta chain emerged from a study of blood T cell repertoires in COVID-19. Only one count was recorded for this clone. The CDR3 totals 15 residues. The V and J ends lost 5 bases and 4 bases respectively, with 12 bases between them. CDR1 and CDR2 from the germline V gene are SGHVS and FNYEAQ. Sequenced by immunoSEQ multiplex PCR; TCRdb stores in-frame clones only, minus some. The sample records about 210,000 clones, 75% to 85% being singletons. The sample taken for sequencing was PBMCs or T cells enriched from blood (not recorded which). This chain links TRBV7-6 with TRBJ2-6, with D unresolved. The sequence was obtained from a man in his forties or fifties who had recovered from COVID-19. CDR3 coding DNA: TGTGCCAGCAGCCCAGGCAGTTCAGGGGCCAACGTCCTGACTTTC. Amino acids: CASSPGSSGANVLTF.